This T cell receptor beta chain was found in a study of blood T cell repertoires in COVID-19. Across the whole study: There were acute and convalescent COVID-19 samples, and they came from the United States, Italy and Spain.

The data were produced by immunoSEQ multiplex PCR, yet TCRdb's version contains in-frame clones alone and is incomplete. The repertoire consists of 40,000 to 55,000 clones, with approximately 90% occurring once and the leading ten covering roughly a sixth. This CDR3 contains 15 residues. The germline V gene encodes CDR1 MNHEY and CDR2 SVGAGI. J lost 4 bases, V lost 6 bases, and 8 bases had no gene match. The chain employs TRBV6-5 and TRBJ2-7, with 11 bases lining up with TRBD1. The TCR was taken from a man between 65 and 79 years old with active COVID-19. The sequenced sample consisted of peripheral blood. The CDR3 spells CASRTGTGGWYEQYF. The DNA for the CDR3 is TGTGCCAGCAGAACCGGGACAGGGGGATGGTACGAGCAGTACTTC.